Listed below are T cell receptor beta chains from one sample, sequenced in a study of PD-L1 blockade in urothelial cancer. TCRdb's table, derived via immunoSEQ multiplex PCR, lists solely in-frame clones and lacks some. This table holds around 130,000 clones, about 88% found once. This specimen consisted of PBMCs, obtained around atezolizumab (anti-PD-L1) treatment. All receptors come from a man between 50 and 59 years old with urothelial cancer. CDR3s include the opening cysteine and the closing phenylalanine or tryptophan. D genes are given only for firm matches. The size of a clone is reported for some rows only, either as once, few or many, or as a class for expanded clones.

size,V,J,D,CDR3,DNA
NA,TRBV10-3,TRBJ2-1,TRBD2,CAISESSGKVGEQFF,TGTGCCATCAGTGAGTCTAGCGGGAAGGTAGGTGAGCAGTTCTTC
NA,TRBV5-1,TRBJ2-3,TRBD2,CASSSLGTSGILADTQYF,TGCGCCAGCAGCTCACTTGGGACTAGCGGGATCCTCGCAGATACGCAGTATTTT
NA,TRBV18,TRBJ1-2,NA,CASSAYRDANYGYTF,TGTGCCAGCTCAGCATACAGAGACGCTAACTATGGCTACACCTTC
NA,TRBV4-1,TRBJ2-5,TRBD2,CASSPRTSGRETQYF,TGCGCCAGCAGCCCCAGGACTAGCGGGAGAGAGACCCAGTACTTC
NA,TRBV19,TRBJ2-3,NA,CASSRGWQAVDTQYF,TGTGCCAGTAGTAGAGGGTGGCAGGCCGTAGATACGCAGTATTTT
NA,TRBV19,TRBJ1-6,NA,CASRPGTRMSSYNSPLHF,TGTGCCAGTAGACCCGGGACTCGGATGAGCTCCTATAATTCACCCCTCCACTTT
NA,TRBV5-4,TRBJ2-4,NA,CASSLVADIQYF,TGTGCCAGCAGCTTGGTGGCAGACATTCAGTACTTC
many,TRBV6-5,TRBJ1-1,NA,CASSWSGWTEAFF,TGTGCCAGCAGTTGGTCGGGGTGGACTGAAGCTTTCTTT
NA,TRBV14,TRBJ1-6,NA,CASSQDGSSPLHF,TGTGCCAGCAGCCAAGATGGGAGTTCACCCCTCCACTTT
NA,TRBV28,TRBJ1-2,TRBD1,CASTQGDRGNYGYTF,TGTGCCAGCACCCAGGGGGACAGGGGCAACTATGGCTACACCTTC
NA,TRBV30,TRBJ2-2,NA,CAWSLVTGELFF,TGTGCCTGGAGCCTCGTAACCGGGGAGCTGTTTTTT
NA,TRBV10-2,TRBJ2-7,NA,CASSVFYEQYF,TGCGCCAGCAGTGTCTTTTACGAGCAGTACTTC
NA,TRBV18,TRBJ1-2,NA,CASSPNSRGYTF,TGTGCCAGCTCACCAAACAGTCGGGGCTACACCTTC
few,TRBV5-6,TRBJ1-4,TRBD1,CASSRTGNWVTNEKLFF,TGTGCCAGCAGCCGGACAGGGAATTGGGTCACTAATGAAAAACTGTTTTTT
NA,TRBV5-1,TRBJ2-1,NA,CASSYSAVTYNEQFF,TGCGCCAGCAGCTATTCCGCGGTAACATACAATGAGCAGTTCTTC
NA,TRBV19,TRBJ2-1,TRBD1,CASSPRQGAQDEQFF,TGTGCCAGTAGTCCCCGACAGGGGGCGCAGGATGAGCAGTTCTTC
NA,TRBV10-2,TRBJ2-6,NA,CASSDRAAGANVLTF,TGCGCCAGCAGTGACAGGGCCGCTGGGGCCAACGTCCTGACTTTC
NA,TRBV27,TRBJ2-3,NA,CASRVTSTDTQYF,TGTGCCAGCAGGGTCACTAGCACAGATACGCAGTATTTT
NA,TRBV11-2,TRBJ2-7,NA,CASSPGGAGKVYEQYF,TGTGCCAGCAGCCCAGGAGGGGCAGGGAAGGTCTACGAGCAGTACTTC
NA,TRBV2,TRBJ2-1,NA,CASSERRWGQGDNEQFF,TGTGCCAGCAGTGAAAGACGTTGGGGGCAGGGTGACAATGAGCAGTTCTTC
many,TRBV30,TRBJ2-3,NA,CAWSGGSGTADTQYF,TGTGCCTGGAGCGGGGGCAGCGGGACGGCAGATACGCAGTATTTT
NA,TRBV19,TRBJ2-7,NA,CASSIGGVSYEQYF,TGTGCCAGTAGTATTGGCGGAGTCTCCTACGAGCAGTACTTC
NA,TRBV19,TRBJ2-1,NA,CASSRDIWGEQFF,TGTGCCAGTAGCCGGGACATTTGGGGTGAGCAGTTCTTC
NA,TRBV25-1,TRBJ2-2,TRBD2,CASSSAGGTGELFF,TGTGCCAGCAGTTCCGCGGGAGGGACCGGGGAGCTGTTTTTT
NA,TRBV7-9,TRBJ2-1,TRBD2,CASSPSTGGSNEQFF,TGTGCCAGCAGCCCTTCGACCGGGGGGTCCAATGAGCAGTTCTTC
NA,TRBV11-1,TRBJ1-6,NA,CASSLAGANSPLHF,TGTGCCAGCAGCTTAGCAGGGGCTAATTCACCCCTCCACTTT
NA,TRBV7-2,TRBJ1-2,NA,CASSFGRTQGGYTF,TGTGCCAGCAGCTTTGGGAGGACACAAGGTGGCTACACCTTC
few,TRBV4-1,TRBJ2-4,TRBD1,CASSQEDRAGNIQYF,TGCGCCAGCAGCCAAGAGGACAGGGCTGGAAACATTCAGTACTTC
NA,TRBV28,TRBJ2-7,NA,CASSPPAGRVEQYF,TGTGCCAGCAGCCCCCCGGCGGGAAGGGTGGAGCAGTACTTC
NA,TRBV6-1,TRBJ2-7,NA,CASSEKLAHYEQYF,TGTGCCAGCAGTGAAAAACTAGCTCACTACGAGCAGTACTTC
NA,TRBV28,TRBJ1-1,TRBD1,CASSFLLTGGQNTEAFF,TGTGCCAGCAGTTTCCTCCTAACAGGGGGCCAGAACACTGAAGCTTTCTTT
NA,TRBV9,TRBJ1-6,NA,CASSVASSYNSPLHF,TGTGCCAGCAGCGTAGCCAGCTCCTATAATTCACCCCTCCACTTT
NA,TRBV7-8,TRBJ1-5,NA,CASSSNQGIGNQPQHF,TGTGCCAGCAGCTCTAACCAGGGGATCGGAAATCAGCCCCAGCATTTT
NA,TRBV28,TRBJ2-5,TRBD2,CASSLSLGTSGRAKETQYF,TGTGCCAGCAGTTTATCCCTTGGGACTAGCGGGAGGGCAAAGGAGACCCAGTACTTC
NA,TRBV27,TRBJ1-4,TRBD1,CASSPTTGVGEKLFF,TGTGCCAGCAGTCCCACGACAGGGGTGGGTGAAAAACTGTTTTTT
NA,TRBV11-3,TRBJ2-2,NA,CASSPRLGSTGELFF,TGTGCCAGCAGCCCGAGGTTGGGTTCCACCGGGGAGCTGTTTTTT
NA,TRBV1,TRBJ2-1,NA,CTSSQDWREPYNEQFF,TGCACCAGCAGCCAAGATTGGCGGGAACCCTACAATGAGCAGTTCTTC
NA,TRBV25-1,TRBJ1-1,NA,CASSRRNMNTEAFF,TGTGCCAGCAGTAGGCGGAACATGAACACTGAAGCTTTCTTT
NA,TRBV28,TRBJ1-2,NA,CASNTGGGVGYTF,TGTGCCAGCAACACCGGGGGGGGCGTTGGCTACACCTTC
NA,TRBV28,TRBJ2-3,TRBD2,CASSPNRLAVPTDTQYF,TGTGCCAGCAGTCCGAACAGACTAGCGGTACCCACAGATACGCAGTATTTT
NA,TRBV27,TRBJ2-6,NA,CASSFQGQTGANVLTF,TGTGCCAGCAGTTTCCAAGGACAGACTGGGGCCAACGTCCTGACTTTC
NA,TRBV6-5,TRBJ1-3,TRBD1,CASRRQGAVGNTIYF,TGTGCCAGCAGAAGACAGGGGGCAGTTGGAAACACCATATATTTT
NA,TRBV28,TRBJ1-5,NA,CASSFTQGNQPQHF,TGTGCCAGCAGTTTTACCCAGGGGAATCAGCCCCAGCATTTT
NA,TRBV30,TRBJ2-3,NA,CAWSRQGGTQYF,TGTGCCTGGAGCAGGCAAGGGGGTACGCAGTATTTT
few,TRBV7-8,TRBJ2-5,TRBD1,CASSQSGTGVKTQYF,TGTGCCAGCAGCCAATCCGGGACAGGAGTAAAGACCCAGTACTTC
NA,TRBV28,TRBJ2-5,TRBD1,CASGSATTQGGKTQYF,TGTGCCAGCGGTTCCGCCACAACACAGGGGGGTAAGACCCAGTACTTC
NA,TRBV18,TRBJ1-6,TRBD1,CASSPGTAYNSPLHF,TGTGCCAGCTCACCCGGGACAGCTTATAATTCACCCCTCCACTTT
NA,TRBV30,TRBJ2-7,TRBD2,CAWSVRLADEQYF,TGTGCCTGGAGTGTACGGCTAGCGGACGAGCAGTACTTC
NA,TRBV18,TRBJ1-1,NA,CASSPLPEMMNTEAFF,TGTGCCAGCTCACCACTTCCCGAGATGATGAACACTGAAGCTTTCTTT
NA,TRBV5-5,TRBJ2-7,NA,CASSLPLTYEQYF,TGTGCCAGCAGCTTGCCCCTAACCTACGAGCAGTACTTC